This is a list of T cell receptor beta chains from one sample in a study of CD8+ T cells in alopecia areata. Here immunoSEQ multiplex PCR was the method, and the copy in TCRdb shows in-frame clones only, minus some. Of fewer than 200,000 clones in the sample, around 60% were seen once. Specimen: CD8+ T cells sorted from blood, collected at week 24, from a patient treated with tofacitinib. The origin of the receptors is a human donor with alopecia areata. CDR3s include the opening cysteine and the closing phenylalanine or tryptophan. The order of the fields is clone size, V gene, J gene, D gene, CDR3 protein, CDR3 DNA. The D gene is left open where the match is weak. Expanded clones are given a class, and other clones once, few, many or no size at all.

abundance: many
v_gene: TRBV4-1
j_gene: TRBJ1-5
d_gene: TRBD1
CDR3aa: CASSQADRVASNQPQHF
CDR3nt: TGCGCCAGCAGCCAAGCGGACAGGGTTGCGAGCAATCAGCCCCAGCATTTT

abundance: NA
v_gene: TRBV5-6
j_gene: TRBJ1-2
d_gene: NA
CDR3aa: CASGGASDYGYTF
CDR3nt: TGTGCCAGCGGGGGCGCCTCGGACTATGGCTACACCTTC

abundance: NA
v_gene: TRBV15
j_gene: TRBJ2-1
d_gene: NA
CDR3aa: CATSSGRIDNEQFF
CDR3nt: TGTGCCACCAGCAGCGGTAGGATCGACAATGAGCAGTTCTTC

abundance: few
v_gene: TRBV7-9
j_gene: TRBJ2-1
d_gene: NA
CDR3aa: CASSLLGRNNEQFF
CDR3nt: TGTGCCAGCAGCTTATTGGGTCGAAACAATGAGCAGTTCTTC

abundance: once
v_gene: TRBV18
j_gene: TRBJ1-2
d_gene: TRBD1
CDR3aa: CASSPISTGAKEGYTF
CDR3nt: TGTGCCAGCTCACCCATCTCAACAGGGGCAAAGGAAGGCTACACCTTC

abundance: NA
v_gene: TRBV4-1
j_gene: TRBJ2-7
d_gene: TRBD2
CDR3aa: CASSRTSGRGYEQYF
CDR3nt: TGCGCCAGCAGCCGGACTAGCGGGAGAGGTTACGAGCAGTACTTC

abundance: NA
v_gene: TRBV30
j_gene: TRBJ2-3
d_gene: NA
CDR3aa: CAADLGGTDTQYF
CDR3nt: TGTGCGGCGGACCTAGGAGGTACAGATACGCAGTATTTT

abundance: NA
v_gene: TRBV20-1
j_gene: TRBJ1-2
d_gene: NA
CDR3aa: CSASPGNGYTF
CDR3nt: TGCAGTGCTAGTCCCGGAAATGGCTACACCTTC

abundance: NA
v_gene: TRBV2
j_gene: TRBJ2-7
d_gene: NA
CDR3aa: CATHRSVYEQYF
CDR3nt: TGTGCCACCCACAGGTCGGTCTACGAGCAGTACTTC

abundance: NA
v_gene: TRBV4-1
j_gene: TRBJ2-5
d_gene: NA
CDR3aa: CASSQEGWSEETQYF
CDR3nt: TGCGCCAGCAGCCAAGAAGGTTGGTCAGAAGAGACCCAGTACTTC

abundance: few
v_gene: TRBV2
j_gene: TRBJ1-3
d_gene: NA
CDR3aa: CASYLAGVSRTIYF
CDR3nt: TGTGCCAGTTACCTCGCAGGGGTGTCGAGGACCATATATTTT

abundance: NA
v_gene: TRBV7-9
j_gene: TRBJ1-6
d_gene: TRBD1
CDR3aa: CASRDRGPRSPLHF
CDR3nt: TGTGCCAGCAGAGACAGGGGTCCGAGGTCACCCCTCCACTTT

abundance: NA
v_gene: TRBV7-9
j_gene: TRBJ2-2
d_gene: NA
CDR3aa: CASSSGRTANTGELFF
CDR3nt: TGTGCCAGCAGCTCGGGACGGACGGCGAACACCGGGGAGCTGTTTTTT

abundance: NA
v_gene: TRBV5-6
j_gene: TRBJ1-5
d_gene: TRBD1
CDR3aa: CASSLGWDRSMSSNQPQHF
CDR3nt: TGTGCCAGCAGCTTGGGGTGGGACAGGAGTATGTCTAGCAATCAGCCCCAGCATTTT

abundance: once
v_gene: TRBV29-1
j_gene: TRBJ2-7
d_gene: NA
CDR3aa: CSVGSVATGLYEQYF
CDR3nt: TGCAGCGTTGGTTCTGTCGCCACCGGACTCTACGAGCAGTACTTC

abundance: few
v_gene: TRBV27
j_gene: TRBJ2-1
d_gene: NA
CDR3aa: CATRRGYNEQFF
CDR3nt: TGTGCCACCCGCCGGGGATACAATGAGCAGTTCTTC

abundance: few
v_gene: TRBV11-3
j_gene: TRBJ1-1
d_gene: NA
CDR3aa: CASSLYATEAFF
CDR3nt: TGTGCCAGCAGCTTATACGCCACTGAAGCTTTCTTT

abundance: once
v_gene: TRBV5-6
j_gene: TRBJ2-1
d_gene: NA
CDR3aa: CASSSLWGREYNEQFF
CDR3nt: TGTGCCAGCAGCTCGCTCTGGGGCAGGGAATACAATGAGCAGTTCTTC

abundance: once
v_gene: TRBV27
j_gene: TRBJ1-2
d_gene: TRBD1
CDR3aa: CASSSGTALPYGYTF
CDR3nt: TGTGCCAGCAGTTCCGGGACAGCCCTACCCTATGGCTACACCTTC

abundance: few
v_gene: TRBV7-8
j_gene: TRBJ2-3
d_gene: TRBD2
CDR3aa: CASSLDGGAVDTQYF
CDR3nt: TGTGCCAGCAGCTTAGACGGGGGGGCCGTTGATACGCAGTATTTT

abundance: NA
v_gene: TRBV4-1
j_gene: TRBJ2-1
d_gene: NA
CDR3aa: CASSQESGRDEQFF
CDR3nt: TGCGCCAGCAGCCAAGAGTCTGGGCGCGATGAGCAGTTCTTC

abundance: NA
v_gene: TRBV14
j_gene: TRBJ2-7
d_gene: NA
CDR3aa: CASSHQGYALIYEQYF
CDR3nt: TGTGCCAGCAGCCACCAGGGGTATGCCCTGATTTACGAGCAGTACTTC

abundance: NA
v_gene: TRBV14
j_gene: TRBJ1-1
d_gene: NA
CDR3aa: CASSQDRSRVGFVLNTEAFF
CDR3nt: TGTGCCAGCAGCCAAGATAGAAGCAGGGTGGGATTCGTTCTGAACACTGAAGCTTTCTTT

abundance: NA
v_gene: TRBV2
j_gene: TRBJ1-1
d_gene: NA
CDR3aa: CASKIPGAYEAFF
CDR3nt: TGTGCCAGCAAAATCCCGGGGGCTTATGAAGCTTTCTTT

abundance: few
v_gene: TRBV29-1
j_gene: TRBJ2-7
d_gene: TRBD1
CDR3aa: CSVGGGTGSSYEQYF
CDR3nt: TGCAGCGTTGGGGGCGGGACAGGGAGCTCCTACGAGCAGTACTTC

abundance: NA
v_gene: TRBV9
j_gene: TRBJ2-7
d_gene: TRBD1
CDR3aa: CASSAADRPYEQYF
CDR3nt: TGTGCCAGCAGCGCCGCGGACAGGCCCTACGAGCAGTACTTC

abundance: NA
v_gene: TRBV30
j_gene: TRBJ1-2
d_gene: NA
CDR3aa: CAWGTSDVNGYTF
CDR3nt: TGTGCCTGGGGCACTTCGGACGTCAATGGCTACACCTTC

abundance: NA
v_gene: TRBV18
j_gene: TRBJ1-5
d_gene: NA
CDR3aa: CASSPRHRNQPQHF
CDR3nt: TGTGCCAGCTCACCACGACACCGCAATCAGCCCCAGCATTTT

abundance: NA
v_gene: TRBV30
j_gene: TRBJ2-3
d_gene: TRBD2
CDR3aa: CAWSFELVGGWGTDTQYF
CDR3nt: TGTGCCTGGAGTTTTGAACTAGTCGGGGGGTGGGGCACAGATACGCAGTATTTT

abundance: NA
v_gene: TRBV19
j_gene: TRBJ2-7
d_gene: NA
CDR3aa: CASSWQGPHYEQYF
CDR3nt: TGTGCCAGTAGTTGGCAGGGCCCCCACTACGAGCAGTACTTC

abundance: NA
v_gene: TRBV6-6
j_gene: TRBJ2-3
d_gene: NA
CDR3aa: CASSYGGRGTDTQYF
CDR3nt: TGTGCCAGCAGTTACGGCGGACGAGGCACAGATACGCAGTATTTT

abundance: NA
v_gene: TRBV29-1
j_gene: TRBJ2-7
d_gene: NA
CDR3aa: CSVVRSYEQYF
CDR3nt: TGCAGCGTTGTTCGTTCCTACGAGCAGTACTTC

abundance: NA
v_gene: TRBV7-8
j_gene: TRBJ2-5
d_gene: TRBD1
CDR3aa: CASRLRDRQETQYF
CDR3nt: TGTGCCAGCAGACTAAGGGACAGACAAGAGACCCAGTACTTC

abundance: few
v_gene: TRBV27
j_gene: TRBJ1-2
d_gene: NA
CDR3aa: CASSIGAGYGYTF
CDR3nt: TGTGCCAGCAGTATCGGGGCAGGGTATGGCTACACCTTC

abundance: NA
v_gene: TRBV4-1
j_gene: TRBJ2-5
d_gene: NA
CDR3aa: CASSRIVEGTQYF
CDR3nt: TGCGCCAGCAGCCGCATCGTGGAGGGGACCCAGTACTTC

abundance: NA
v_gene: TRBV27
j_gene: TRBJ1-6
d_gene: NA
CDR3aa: CASSPRQGPNSPLHF
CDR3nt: TGTGCCAGCAGTCCGCGGCAGGGACCTAATTCACCCCTCCACTTT

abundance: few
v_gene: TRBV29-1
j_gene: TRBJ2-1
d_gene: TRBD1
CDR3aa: CSVIVQTGTGDDGEQFF
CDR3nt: TGCAGCGTCATTGTGCAAACCGGGACAGGGGACGATGGGGAGCAGTTCTTC

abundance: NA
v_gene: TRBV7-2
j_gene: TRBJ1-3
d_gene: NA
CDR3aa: CASSLGGLGNTIYF
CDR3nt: TGTGCCAGCAGCCTAGGGGGTCTAGGAAACACCATATATTTT

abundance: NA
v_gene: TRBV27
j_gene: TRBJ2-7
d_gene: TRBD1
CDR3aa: CASSAKTGREQYF
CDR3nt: TGTGCCAGCAGTGCCAAGACAGGGCGTGAGCAGTACTTC

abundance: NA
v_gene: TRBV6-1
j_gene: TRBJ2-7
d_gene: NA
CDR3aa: CASSDHTGTNYEQYF
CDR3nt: TGTGCCAGCAGTGATCACACAGGGACCAACTACGAGCAGTACTTC

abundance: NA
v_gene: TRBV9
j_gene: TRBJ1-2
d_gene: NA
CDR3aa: CASRTVLGENYGYTF
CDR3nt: TGTGCCAGCAGGACGGTCCTCGGGGAAAACTATGGCTACACCTTC

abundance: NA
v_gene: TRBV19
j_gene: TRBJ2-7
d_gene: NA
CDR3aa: CASSISDLYEQYF
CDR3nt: TGTGCCAGTAGTATCTCAGACCTCTACGAGCAGTACTTC